This entry features one T cell receptor beta chain sequence. Its antigen remains unknown. The CDR3 sequence is 14 residues long. V lost 1 base to trimming and J lost 4 bases; unmatched junction nucleotides: 2. Per germline, CDR1 MNHEY and CDR2 SMNVEV (reference sequence). The table came from immunoSEQ multiplex PCR; TCRdb's copy has only in-frame clones and leaves some out. The table has approximately 65,000 clones, 84% seen once; the top ten hold approximately 4%. This specimen comes from a study of Tregs in tolerant kidney transplant recipients. Study results and caveats: Few patients were studied, so findings need validation in larger groups. Biological reproducibility was not directly addressed, but technical replication error appeared minimal. Expanding Tregs on activated donor B cells appeared to best identify donor-specific TCRbeta clones.

This chain uses TRBV27 with TRBJ2-5; 8 positions match TRBD2. This TCR was recovered from a human donor in good health. The sample comprised CD4+ T cells from blood. The DNA for the CDR3 is TGTGCCAGCAGTTTATACGGGGGGGGAGAGACCCAGTACTTC. It specifies CASSLYGGGETQYF.